Listed here are 16 T cell receptor beta chains from one sample, sequenced in a study of T cells in Graves' hyperthyroidism and ophthalmopathy. The source material, RNA transcripts, was used to amplify TCR beta CDR3 regions. The HTBI primer set served for first-round RT-PCR of the TCR CDR3. TCRdb passed the multiplex PCR reads through MiXCR, listing each CDR3 protein once. The sample yields around 480,000 distinct CDR3 sequences, approximately 14% seen once. The sample was blood. The receptors here all came from a woman younger than 35 with Graves' hyperthyroidism.

This clonotype was picked up many times. The rearrangement uses TRBV5-1 and TRBJ1-1; the D is unclear. CDR1 and CDR2 from the germline V gene are SGHRS and YFSETQ. The CDR3 consists of 13 residues. The ends were cut back, 1 base at V and 3 bases at J, with 7 bases in the middle. The DNA of the CDR3 is TGCGCCAGCAGCTTGCATGCAGACACTGAAGCTTTCTTT. Protein: CASSLHADTEAFF.

A word on this clonotype: One end of the junction varies from germline; a read error may be responsible. The J gene is TRBJ1-6, the V gene TRBV3-1, with D maybe TRBD1 (6 bases). Germline V gene data show CDR1 as LGHDT and CDR2 as YNNKEL (reference sequence). The CDR3 extends over 15 amino acids. This chain's CDR3 is CGSSQEGQSNSPLRF. CDR3 sequence (DNA): TGTGGCAGCAGCCAAGAAGGACAGTCAAATTCACCCCTCCGCTTT.

The CDR3 coding sequence is TGCGCCAGCAGCCACAAAGGGGCGTCGAACACCGGGGAGCTGTTTTTT. Translated: CASSHKGASNTGELFF. This rearrangement joins TRBV5-1 to TRBJ2-2; tentative D call: TRBD1 (5 bases). The CDR3 runs to 16 residues. V lost 4 bases and J 0 bases, leaving 13 bases between the germline ends. CDR1 and CDR2 (germline): SGHRS, YFSETQ.

V gene TRBV2 combines with J gene TRBJ2-7; the D gene could be TRBD1 or TRBD2 (11 bases each). Trimming stripped 6 bases from V and 13 bases from J, with 37 bases between. Germline V gene data show CDR1 as SNHLY and CDR2 as FYNNEI. The CDR3 contains 18 residues. CDR3 amino acids: CASRPARDRGTSGPSAYV. The CDR3 DNA reads as TGTGCCAGCAGGCCAGCCCGGGACAGGGGGACTAGCGGCCCGTCCGCCTACGTC.

The table lists this clonotype with many counts. The chain couples TRBV12-5 to TRBJ2-3, with TRBD2 matching over 9 bases. CDR3 size: 18 residues. Unmatched junction bases numbered 18, after V lost 6 bases and J lost 5 bases. The germline V gene encodes CDR1 LGHNT and CDR2 FRNRAP. The CDR3 DNA follows: TGTGCTAGTGGGACCAGAGCCCTTAGCGGGAGAGTCAGAGATACGCAGTATTTT. Translation gives CASGTRALSGRVRDTQYF. The variable domain in full, completed from reference TRBV12-5 and TRBJ2-3, reads DARVTQTPRHKVTEMGQEVTMRCQPILGHNTVFWYRQTMMQGLELLAYFRNRAPLDDSGMPKDRFSAEMPDATLATLKIQPSEPRDSAVYFCASGTRALSGRVRDTQYFGPGTRLTVL.

In this sample, this clonotype turned up many times. The chain uses TRBV11-3 and TRBJ1-2; D remains unclear. With 5 bases removed from V and 7 bases from J, the gap between germline ends came to 14 bases. Germline lookup yields CDR1 SGHNT and CDR2 YENEEA. The CDR3 runs to 13 residues. The CDR3 loop reads CASSLGVASGYTF. As DNA, the CDR3 is TGTGCCAGCAGCCTCGGGGTGGCATCTGGCTACACCTTC.

This clonotype came up many times. One end of the junction fails to match germline, which may point to a read error. V gene TRBV12-3 or TRBV12-4 combines with J gene TRBJ2-5; D might be TRBD2 (6 bases). CDR3 length: 13 amino acids. CDR3 coding DNA: TGTACCAGCAGTTTAGCGGAGCAAGAGACCCAGTACTTC. Encoded protein: CTSSLAEQETQYF.

About this clonotype itself: With a much larger clone just one base away, this may be a read error. The chain has TRBV12-3 or TRBV12-4 and TRBJ2-7, with 8 bases lining up with TRBD1. The ends lost 6 bases at V and 1 base at J; junction bases unmatched: 8. The CDR3 sequence is 15 residues long. CDR3 nucleotide sequence: TGTGCCAGCAGCCGAGGGACAGGAGCTTCCTACGAGCAGTACTTC. Amino acids: CASSRGTGASYEQYF.

This chain connects TRBV20-1 to TRBJ1-1; D uncertain. V was cut by 6 bases and J by 10 bases, with 21 bases left in between. The CDR3 is made up of 13 amino acids. CDR1 and CDR2 from the germline V gene are DFQATT and SNEGSKA (reference sequence). The CDR3 nucleotides are TGCAGTGCGACCCCAACCCTGGAGGGAGCAGCTTTCTTT. Translation: CSATPTLEGAAFF.

This clonotype was counted many times. This rearrangement joins TRBV30 to TRBJ2-7, with a possible D match to TRBD2 (6 bases). There are 16 residues in the CDR3. The germline V and J ends were trimmed by 5 bases and 3 bases, with 23 bases remaining between them. Per the germline V gene, CDR1 is GTSNPN and CDR2 is SVGIG (reference sequence). Here the CDR3 reads CAWSPDAGGIGYEQYF. The CDR3 coding sequence is TGTGCCTGGTCACCTGACGCCGGCGGGATAGGCTACGAGCAGTACTTC.

This clonotype was seen at least ten times. The chain carries TRBV10-3 and TRBJ1-2, with 7 bases that match TRBD1. Per germline, CDR1 ENHRY and CDR2 SYGVKD. V was pared by 5 bases and J by 8 bases, with 11 bases of the junction left unmatched. The CDR3 has 14 amino acids. The CDR3 region has the DNA TGTGCCATCAGTACAAGTGACAGGGCCGAGGGCTACACCTTC. Translated: CAISTSDRAEGYTF.

In its sample, this clonotype was seen many times. The J gene is TRBJ2-7, the V gene TRBV12-3 or TRBV12-4; 9 bases line up with TRBD1. Unmatched junction bases numbered 6, after V lost 7 bases and J lost 5 bases. The CDR3 sequence is 13 residues long. DNA of the CDR3: TGTGCCAGCATGGGACAGGGAAAGGACGAGCAGTACTTC. Encoded protein: CASMGQGKDEQYF.

The chain links TRBV6-1 to TRBJ1-2; possibly TRBD1 for D (5 bases). V was pared by 2 bases and J by 2 bases, with 6 bases between. Germline lookup yields CDR1 MNHNS and CDR2 SASEGT. The length of the CDR3 is 13 residues. The CDR3 region is CASSEPGNYGYTF. In nucleotides, the CDR3 is TGTGCCAGCAGTGAACCAGGGAACTATGGCTACACCTTC.

The J gene is TRBJ1-1, the V gene TRBV14; no clear D. Trimming took off 3 bases at V and 8 bases at J, with 13 bases between the two ends. Germline CDR1 SGHDN, CDR2 FVKESK. The CDR3 runs to 13 residues. The CDR3 reads CASSHYSRWEAFF. CDR3 nucleotides: TGTGCCAGCAGCCATTATTCCCGGTGGGAAGCTTTCTTT.

This clonotype was detected ten times or more. The chain combines TRBV20-1 with TRBJ2-1, with a tentative D call TRBD1 (6 bases). This CDR3 is 12 amino acids long. V was clipped by 6 bases and J by 7 bases, with 13 bases between them. Germline assignment: CDR1 DFQATT and CDR2 SNEGSKA (reference sequence). CDR3 sequence reads: CSARYRANEQFF. The CDR3 DNA reads TGCAGTGCAAGATACAGGGCTAATGAGCAGTTCTTC.

This clonotype was seen ten or more times. This chain links TRBV30 with TRBJ2-2; no firm D call. Germline CDR1 GTSNPN, CDR2 SVGIG (reference sequence). The CDR3 runs to 14 residues. V was trimmed by 5 bases and J by 4 bases, leaving 14 bases between them. Here the CDR3 reads CAWEWGPTTGELFF. DNA for the CDR3: TGTGCCTGGGAGTGGGGTCCCACCACCGGGGAGCTGTTTTTT.